This T cell receptor (beta chain) was observed in a study of blood T cell repertoires in COVID-19. The V segment lost 3 bases and the J segment 2 bases; nucleotides outside the gene matches: 14. CDR1 is SNHLY and CDR2 is FYNNEI in the germline V gene. CDR3 length: 18 residues. Only in-frame clones appear in the TCRdb table, and some are missing; sequencing was by immunoSEQ multiplex PCR. Of some 120,000 clones in the sample, roughly 81% are singletons; the top ten hold roughly 1.4%. Sequences were obtained from peripheral blood. This chain connects TRBV2 to TRBJ2-5, with 8 bases matching TRBD1. The receptor comes from a man in his forties with acute or convalescent COVID-19. The CDR3 loop reads CASSEGTGDWGKQETQYF. CDR3 in DNA: TGTGCCAGCAGTGAGGGGACAGGCGATTGGGGCAAACAAGAGACCCAGTACTTC.